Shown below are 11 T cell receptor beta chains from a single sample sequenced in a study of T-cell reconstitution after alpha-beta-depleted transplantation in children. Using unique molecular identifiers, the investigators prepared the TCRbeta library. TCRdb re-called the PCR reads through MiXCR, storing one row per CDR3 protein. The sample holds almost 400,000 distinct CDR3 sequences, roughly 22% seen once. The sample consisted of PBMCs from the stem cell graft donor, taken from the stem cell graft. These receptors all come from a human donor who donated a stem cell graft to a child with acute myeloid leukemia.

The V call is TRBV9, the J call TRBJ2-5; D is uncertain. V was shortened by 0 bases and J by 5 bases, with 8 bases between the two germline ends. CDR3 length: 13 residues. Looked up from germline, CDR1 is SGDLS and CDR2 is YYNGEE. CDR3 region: CASSVGPRETQYF. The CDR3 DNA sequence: TGTGCCAGCAGCGTAGGCCCCCGGGAGACCCAGTACTTC.

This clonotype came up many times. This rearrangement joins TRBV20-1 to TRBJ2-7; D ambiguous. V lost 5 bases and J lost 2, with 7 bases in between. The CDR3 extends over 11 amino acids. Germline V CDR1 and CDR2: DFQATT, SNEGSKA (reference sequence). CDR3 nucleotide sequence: TGCAGTGCTCTTGGGGCCTACGAGCAGTACTTC. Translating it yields CSALGAYEQYF.

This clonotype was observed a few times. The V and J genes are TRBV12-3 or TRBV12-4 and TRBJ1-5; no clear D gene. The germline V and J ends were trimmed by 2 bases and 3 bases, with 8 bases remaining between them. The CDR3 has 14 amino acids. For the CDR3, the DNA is TGTGCCAGCAGTTTAATCGGCTCCAATCAGCCCCAGCATTTT. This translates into CASSLIGSNQPQHF.

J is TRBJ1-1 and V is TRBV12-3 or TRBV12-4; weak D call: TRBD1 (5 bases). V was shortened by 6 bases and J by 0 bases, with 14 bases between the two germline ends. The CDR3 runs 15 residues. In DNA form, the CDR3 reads TGTGCCAGCAGCCGGAGGGGTACCATGAACACTGAAGCTTTCTTT. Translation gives CASSRRGTMNTEAFF.

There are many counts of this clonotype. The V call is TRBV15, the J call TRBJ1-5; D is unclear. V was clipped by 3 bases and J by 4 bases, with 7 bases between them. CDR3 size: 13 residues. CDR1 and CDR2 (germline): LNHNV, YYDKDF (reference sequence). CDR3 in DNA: TGTGCCACCAGCAGGGGCGGAAATCAGCCCCAGCATTTT. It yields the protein CATSRGGNQPQHF.

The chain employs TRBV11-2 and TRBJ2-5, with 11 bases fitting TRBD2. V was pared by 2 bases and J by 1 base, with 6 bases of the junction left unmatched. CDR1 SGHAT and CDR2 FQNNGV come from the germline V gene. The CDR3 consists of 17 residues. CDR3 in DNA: TGTGCCAGCAGCTTAACTAGCGGGGGATACTCCCAAGAGACCCAGTACTTC. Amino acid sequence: CASSLTSGGYSQETQYF.

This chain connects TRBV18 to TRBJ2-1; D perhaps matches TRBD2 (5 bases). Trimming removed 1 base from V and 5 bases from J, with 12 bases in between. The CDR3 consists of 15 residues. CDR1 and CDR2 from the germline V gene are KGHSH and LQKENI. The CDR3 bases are TGTGCCAGCTCACCACTAGGACGGGGAAACAATGAGCAGTTCTTC. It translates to CASSPLGRGNNEQFF.

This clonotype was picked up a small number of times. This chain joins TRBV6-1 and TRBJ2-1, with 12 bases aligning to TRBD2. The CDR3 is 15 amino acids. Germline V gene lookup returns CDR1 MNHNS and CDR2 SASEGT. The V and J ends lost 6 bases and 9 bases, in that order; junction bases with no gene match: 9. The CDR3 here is CASRTRLAGASEQFF. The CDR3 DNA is TGTGCCAGCAGAACCAGACTAGCGGGAGCGAGTGAGCAGTTCTTC.

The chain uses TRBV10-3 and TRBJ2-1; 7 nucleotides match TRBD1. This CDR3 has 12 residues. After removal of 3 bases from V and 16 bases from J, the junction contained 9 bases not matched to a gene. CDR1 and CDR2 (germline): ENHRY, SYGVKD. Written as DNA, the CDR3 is TGTGCCATCAGTGACCTCAGACAGGGCAGTTTCTTC. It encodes CAISDLRQGSFF.

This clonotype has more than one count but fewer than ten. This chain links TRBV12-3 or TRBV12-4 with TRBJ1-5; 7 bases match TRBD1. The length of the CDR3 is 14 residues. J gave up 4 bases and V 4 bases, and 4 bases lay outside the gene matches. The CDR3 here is CASSSGQENQPQHF. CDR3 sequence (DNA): TGTGCCAGCAGTTCCGGACAGGAAAATCAGCCCCAGCATTTT.

CDR3 region: CASSIVGSPGPQHF. Here the CDR3 DNA reads TGTGCCAGTAGTATAGTTGGCAGTCCGGGGCCCCAGCATTTT. The V call is TRBV19, the J call TRBJ1-5; D is uncertain. V lost 1 base to trimming and J lost 9 bases, with 13 bases between them. The CDR3 is 14 residues long. Germline CDR1 reads LNHDA; CDR2 reads SQIVND (reference sequence).